Following are 24 T cell receptor beta chains from one sample sequenced in a study of blood T cell repertoires in COVID-19. Data came from immunoSEQ multiplex PCR; TCRdb stores just in-frame clones and leaves some out. This table has roughly 300,000 clones, 80% to 90% appearing once. Specimen: peripheral blood. The receptors come from a woman between 45 and 65 years old who had recovered from COVID-19.

The chain has TRBV4-1 and TRBJ2-1; 9 positions match TRBD2. From germline, CDR1 is MGHRA and CDR2 YSYEKL. This CDR3 is built from 16 residues. After removal of 8 bases from V and 3 bases from J, the junction contained 11 bases not matched to a gene. CDR3 bases: TGCGCCAGCGGAGAGAGGGCTAGCGGGGTCTACAATGAGCAGTTCTTC. This codes for CASGERASGVYNEQFF.

This chain links TRBV18 with TRBJ1-5, with D possibly being TRBD1 (6 bases). Trimming cost V 3 bases and J 6 bases, with 18 bases left between them. The length of the CDR3 is 16 residues. CDR1 KGHSH and CDR2 LQKENI come from the germline V gene. CDR3 in amino acids: CASSPSQLGAGQPQHF. The CDR3, as DNA: TGTGCCAGCTCACCGTCGCAGTTGGGGGCAGGTCAGCCCCAGCATTTT.

The CDR3 loop is CASSLLAGGDTQYF. The CDR3, as DNA: TGCGCCAGCAGCTTGCTAGCGGGGGGGGATACGCAGTATTTT. The V call is TRBV5-1, the J call TRBJ2-3; TRBD2 agrees at 12 bases. Losses at the gene ends were 1 base for V and 6 bases for J; bases not matched to a gene: 0. Germline values: CDR1 SGHRS, CDR2 YFSETQ. The CDR3 extends over 14 amino acids.

This clone was detected a few times. V and J are TRBV6-5 and TRBJ2-1; weak D call: TRBD1 (6 bases). CDR1 and CDR2 from the germline V gene are MNHEY and SVGAGI. V was shortened by 7 bases and J by 9 bases, with 19 bases between the two germline ends. There are 14 residues in the CDR3. The CDR3 coding sequence is TGTGCCAGCACCTCAGGGGAATTAGGGGGTGAGCAGTTCTTC. Translation gives CASTSGELGGEQFF.

In DNA, the CDR3 is TGTGCCAGCAGTACAACAGGGGAGGAGACCCAGTACTTC. Translating gives CASSTTGEETQYF. The V and J genes are TRBV12-3 or TRBV12-4 and TRBJ2-5, with TRBD1 matching 7 bases. The CDR3 contains 13 residues. J lost 5 bases, V lost 5 bases, and 5 bases had no gene match.

The chain joins TRBV9 to TRBJ2-7, with D possibly TRBD1 on 5 matching bases. Trimming pared 7 bases from V and 1 base from J, leaving 15 bases between. Germline V gives CDR1 SGDLS, CDR2 YYNGEE. The CDR3 length is 14 residues. The CDR3 here is CASSQGVTSYEQYF. The CDR3 DNA follows: TGTGCCAGCTCCCAAGGGGTCACATCCTACGAGCAGTACTTC.

The chain combines TRBV30 with TRBJ2-3; 7 bases match TRBD2. The CDR3 extends over 15 amino acids. The germline V gene encodes CDR1 GTSNPN and CDR2 SVGIG (reference sequence). Trimming at V came to 2 bases and at J to 0 bases, leaving 5 bases not matched to a gene. CDR3 sequence reads: CAWSTLAASTDTQYF. The CDR3 nucleotides are TGTGCCTGGAGTACCCTAGCGGCTAGCACAGATACGCAGTATTTT.

This chain uses TRBV30 with TRBJ1-2; possible D gene TRBD1, 5 bases. Germline values: CDR1 GTSNPN, CDR2 SVGIG (reference sequence). The CDR3 loop spans 12 amino acids. Trimming took off 2 bases at V and 8 bases at J, with 12 bases between the two ends. The CDR3 here is CAWSWRGYGYTF. The CDR3 DNA reads as TGTGCCTGGAGTTGGCGGGGGTACGGCTACACCTTC. Based on the CDR3 plus reference TRBV30 and TRBJ1-2, the full variable domain is SQTIHQWPATLVQPVGSPLSLECTVEGTSNPNLYWYRQAAGRGLQLLFYSVGIGQISSEVPQNLSASRPQDRQFILSSKKLLLSDSGFYLCAWSWRGYGYTFGSGTRLTVV.

The rearrangement links TRBV28 to TRBJ1-6, with 7 bases lining up with TRBD1. Germline V CDR1 and CDR2: MDHEN, SYDVKM. The CDR3 sequence is 18 residues long. V lost 6 bases, J lost 0 bases, and 11 bases stayed unmatched. In DNA, the CDR3 is TGTGCCAGCAGCACGGGACAGCGCCCGAGCTCCTATAATTCACCCCTCCACTTT. This codes for CASSTGQRPSSYNSPLHF.

The chain combines TRBV6-5 with TRBJ1-5; no clear D. CDR3 length equals 13 residues. Germline CDR1 MNHEY, CDR2 SVGAGI. V was cut by 3 bases and J by 4 bases, with 7 bases left in between. The CDR3 DNA follows: TGTGCCAGCAGTTATCGGGTAAATCAGCCCCAGCATTTT. This sequence encodes CASSYRVNQPQHF.

The chain's CDR3 is CASSSTGRETQYF. CDR3 DNA sequence: TGCGCCAGCAGCTCGACAGGGCGGGAGACCCAGTACTTC. The chain links TRBV5-1 to TRBJ2-5; 7 bases align to TRBD1. The junction had 4 bases not matched to a gene; V was cut back by 3 bases and J by 5 bases. CDR1 is SGHRS and CDR2 is YFSETQ in the germline V gene. The CDR3 has 13 residues.

V and J are TRBV18 and TRBJ2-1, with 7 bases identical to TRBD1. CDR3 length: 16 residues. Per the germline V gene, CDR1 is KGHSH and CDR2 is LQKENI. With V trimmed by 6 bases and J by 0 bases, 8 bases remained unmatched. The CDR3 is CASSRMTGRSYNEQFF. The CDR3 nucleotides read TGTGCCAGCTCCCGCATGACAGGGCGCTCCTACAATGAGCAGTTCTTC.

V usage is TRBV9 and J usage is TRBJ2-5, with 9 positions matching TRBD1. The CDR3 consists of 14 residues. Germline CDR1 is SGDLS and CDR2 is YYNGEE. The V segment lost 7 bases and the J segment 4 bases; nucleotides outside the gene matches: 8. CDR3 loop: CASGGTGSPETQYF. The CDR3 bases are TGTGCCAGCGGCGGGACAGGGAGTCCAGAGACCCAGTACTTC.

This chain uses TRBV27 with TRBJ1-2; D unresolved. Germline loops: CDR1 MNHEY, CDR2 SMNVEV (reference sequence). This CDR3 comprises 12 residues. The V and J ends lost 6 bases and 7 bases respectively, with 12 bases between them. CDR3 amino acids: CASSTRYGGYTF. The CDR3 nucleotides read TGTGCCAGCAGCACTAGGTACGGTGGCTACACCTTC.

The rearrangement joins TRBV9 to TRBJ1-1; D not certain. CDR3 size: 14 residues. Deletions cut 0 bases from V and 1 base from J, with 7 bases between. Germline CDR1 is SGDLS and CDR2 is YYNGEE. The CDR3 sequence: CASSVDRTNTEAFF. The CDR3 DNA reads as TGTGCCAGCAGCGTAGACAGAACGAACACTGAAGCTTTCTTT.

This clone has more than one count but fewer than ten. This chain links TRBV10-3 with TRBJ2-3; TRBD1 is a possible D gene (5 bases). Trimming cost V 4 bases and J 6 bases, with 17 bases left between them. Looked up from germline, CDR1 is ENHRY and CDR2 is SYGVKD. The CDR3 extends over 15 amino acids. The CDR3 DNA sequence: TGTGCCATCAGTGGACAGTCTCTGGCAGTGGATACGCAGTATTTT. Translating it yields CAISGQSLAVDTQYF.

The V gene is TRBV5-5, the J gene TRBJ2-2; D remains unclear. The CDR3 runs to 12 residues. Germline V gene lookup returns CDR1 SGHKS and CDR2 YYEKEE (reference sequence). With 2 bases removed from V and 6 bases from J, the gap between germline ends came to 5 bases. This chain's CDR3 is CASSFIAGELFF. For the CDR3, the DNA is TGTGCCAGCAGCTTTATTGCCGGGGAGCTGTTTTTT.

The chain combines TRBV3-1 (or the pseudogene TRBV3-2) with TRBJ1-1; 7 positions agree with TRBD1. V was clipped by 5 bases and J by 7 bases; unmatched bases: 16. Germline CDR1 LGHDT, CDR2 YNNKEL (reference sequence). CDR3 length equals 16 residues. The CDR3 here is CASSTLRSKRGLEAFF. In DNA form, the CDR3 reads TGTGCCAGCAGCACCTTAAGGAGCAAGAGGGGGCTTGAAGCTTTCTTT.

The genes are TRBV10-3 and TRBJ2-1, with 14 bases identical to TRBD2. This CDR3 spans 18 amino acids. In germline, CDR1 is ENHRY, CDR2 SYGVKD. Germline trimming cut 8 bases from V and 0 bases from J; bases unmatched to any gene: 9. The CDR3, as DNA: TGTGCCATCCGGGGGACTAGCGGGAGCAGGAGCTCCTACAATGAGCAGTTCTTC. Translating it yields CAIRGTSGSRSSYNEQFF.

This clone has only a few counts. CDR3 region: CASSINWARTPNQPQHF. The CDR3 coding sequence is TGTGCCAGTAGTATAAACTGGGCACGGACACCCAATCAGCCCCAGCATTTT. The rearrangement uses TRBV19 and TRBJ1-5; perhaps TRBD1 as D (5 bases). The CDR3 spans 17 residues. The germline V gene encodes CDR1 LNHDA and CDR2 SQIVND (reference sequence). V lost 2 bases, J lost 3 bases, and 17 bases lay in between.

This clone was counted a few times. DNA for the CDR3: TGCGCCAGCAGCCCGGGAGTACTAGCCAAAAACATTCAGTACTTC. Translation gives CASSPGVLAKNIQYF. The chain couples TRBV4-3 to TRBJ2-4, with D possibly TRBD2 on 6 matching bases. The germline V and J ends were trimmed by 4 bases and 0 bases, with 10 bases remaining between them. Germline-derived CDR1 and CDR2 are LGHNA and YSLEER. The CDR3 has 15 residues.

The genes are TRBV12-5 and TRBJ2-3, with a weak D call TRBD1 (5 bases). CDR3 length: 13 amino acids. V was cut by 1 base and J by 6 bases, with 8 bases left in between. The germline V gene has CDR1 LGHNT and CDR2 FRNRAP. CDR3 nucleotide sequence: TGTGCTAGTGGTTTGGACCAGGGTGATACGCAGTATTTT. Its translation is CASGLDQGDTQYF.

This chain joins TRBV27 and TRBJ2-7; TRBD2 matches 8 bases. Looked up from germline, CDR1 is MNHEY and CDR2 is SMNVEV (reference sequence). CDR3 length equals 14 residues. The trim removed 5 bases at V and 5 bases at J, leaving 8 bases unmatched. The CDR3 spells CASSPIGGADEQYF. For the CDR3, the DNA is TGTGCCAGCAGTCCGATCGGGGGGGCCGACGAGCAGTACTTC.

The V gene is TRBV6-5, the J gene TRBJ2-1; 7 positions match TRBD2. The V gene's germline CDR1 is MNHEY and CDR2 SVGAGI. This CDR3 has 15 amino acids. V shed 7 bases, J shed 8 bases, and the junction held 14 bases outside the gene matches. The CDR3 DNA follows: TGTGCCAGCAATAGAGGGGACTACACGTCCGATGAGCAGTTCTTC. It yields the protein CASNRGDYTSDEQFF.